This T cell receptor (beta chain) was sequenced in a study of control samples from healthy donors and cancer patients. Some clones are missing from TCRdb's copy, which holds only in-frame ones; the method was immunoSEQ multiplex PCR. The repertoire holds 130,000 to 150,000 clones, approximately 92% seen once, with about 10% in the top ten. This CDR3 comprises 15 residues. Germline-derived CDR1 and CDR2 are MDHEN and SYDVKM. V was clipped by 8 bases and J by 1 base, with 17 bases between them. This clonotype was obtained from a man aged 30-40 years in good health. The V gene is TRBV28, the J gene TRBJ1-1; a weak D match, TRBD1 (6 bases). Specimen: blood. The CDR3 DNA reads as TGTGCCAGCGAATCGGTGGGGGCGGGGAACACTGAAGCTTTCTTT. Translation gives CASESVGAGNTEAFF.